The 11 T cell receptor beta chains listed next were all sequenced from one sample in a study of OX40 agonist ivuxolimab in advanced cancers. Some clones are missing from TCRdb's copy, which holds only in-frame ones; the method was immunoSEQ multiplex PCR. Among 40,000 to 55,000 clones listed, around 84% were seen once. Specimen: CD4+ or CD8+ T cells sorted from blood, collected in a trial of the OX40 agonist ivuxolimab. The receptors were gathered from an adult with an advanced solid tumor such as melanoma, head and neck, liver or kidney cancer.

The rearrangement uses TRBV9 and TRBJ2-3; 11 bases agree with TRBD2. Unmatched junction bases numbered 4, after V lost 3 bases and J lost 4 bases. Per the germline V gene, CDR1 is SGDLS and CDR2 is YYNGEE. The CDR3 is 15 residues long. CDR3 DNA: TGTGCCAGCAGCGGTAGCGGGGGGGCAGCAGATACGCAGTATTTT. Translated, it gives CASSGSGGAADTQYF.

This clone was seen only a few times. J is TRBJ1-4 and V is TRBV6-1; no firm D call. The CDR3 extends over 14 amino acids. The V and J ends lost 1 base and 5 bases respectively, with 8 bases between them. Germline lookup yields CDR1 MNHNS and CDR2 SASEGT. CDR3 bases: TGTGCCAGCAGTGAAGGAGCAGGAAATGAAAAACTGTTTTTT. Amino acid sequence: CASSEGAGNEKLFF.

In this sample, this clone turned up once. This chain uses TRBV10-1 with TRBJ2-5; 7 nucleotides match TRBD1. The CDR3 extends over 16 amino acids. V lost 6 bases and J lost 2; bases outside the gene matches: 12. Germline CDR1 and CDR2: WNHNN and SYGVQD (reference sequence). CDR3: CASSEGIGGFQETQYF. The CDR3 nucleotides read TGCGCCAGCAGCGAAGGCATAGGGGGCTTTCAAGAGACCCAGTACTTC.

The J gene is TRBJ2-5, the V gene TRBV11-2, with a tentative D call TRBD1 (5 bases). This CDR3 is built from 12 residues. V shed 3 bases and J shed 3 bases, with 5 bases lying between them. CDR1 is SGHAT and CDR2 is FQNNGV in the germline V gene. CDR3 coding DNA: TGTGCCAGCAGCTTGACAGAAGAGACCCAGTACTTC. Protein sequence: CASSLTEETQYF.

The V call is TRBV28, the J call TRBJ1-5, with TRBD1 identical over 7 bases. This CDR3 comprises 16 residues. V shed 9 bases, J shed 2 bases, and the junction held 13 bases outside the gene matches. Germline CDR1 and CDR2: MDHEN and SYDVKM. CDR3 region: CASLWDSPGGNQPQHF. The CDR3 DNA reads TGTGCCAGTCTCTGGGACAGTCCAGGCGGCAATCAGCCCCAGCATTTT.

The J gene is TRBJ2-7, the V gene TRBV9, with 7 bases fitting TRBD1. Germline CDR1 is SGDLS and CDR2 is YYNGEE. The CDR3 totals 14 residues. V lost 5 bases, J lost 5 bases, and 10 bases stayed unmatched. The CDR3 DNA sequence: TGTGCCAGCAGTCTTGGGACAGCCACGAACGAGCAGTACTTC. This sequence encodes CASSLGTATNEQYF.

This rearrangement joins TRBV19 to TRBJ2-3; perhaps TRBD1 as D (6 bases). Germline CDR1 reads LNHDA; CDR2 reads SQIVND (reference sequence). The CDR3 is 14 amino acids. Trimming removed 8 bases at V and 6 bases at J, with 18 bases between. The CDR3 coding sequence is TGTGCCAGTGCCGCATACAGGGTGGATGATACGCAGTATTTT. This encodes CASAAYRVDDTQYF.

The V call is TRBV19, the J call TRBJ1-5; D may be TRBD1 (5 bases). Germline V gene data show CDR1 as LNHDA and CDR2 as SQIVND (reference sequence). This CDR3 contains 14 residues. Trimming shortened V by 4 bases and J by 6 bases, and 13 bases separated the two germline ends. CDR3 residues: CASSTGPGIQPQHF. CDR3 sequence (DNA): TGTGCCAGTAGTACGGGACCCGGTATTCAGCCCCAGCATTTT.

In its sample, this clone ranks as medium-sized. The rearrangement uses TRBV19 and TRBJ1-2; D is unresolved. With 3 bases removed from V and 4 bases from J, the gap between germline ends came to 12 bases. This CDR3 comprises 14 residues. Germline CDR1 and CDR2: LNHDA and SQIVND (reference sequence). CDR3 amino acids: CASSINPGSYGYTF. CDR3 coding DNA: TGTGCCAGTAGTATCAATCCAGGATCCTATGGCTACACCTTC.

This chain links TRBV4-3 with TRBJ1-1, with D possibly TRBD1 on 6 matching bases. The CDR3 contains 15 residues. Germline lookup yields CDR1 LGHNA and CDR2 YSLEER. Trimming took off 1 base at V and 5 bases at J, with 14 bases between the two ends. CDR3 loop: CASSQGPGGWTEAFF. The CDR3 region has the DNA TGCGCCAGCAGCCAAGGCCCTGGGGGCTGGACTGAAGCTTTCTTT.

This clone has a handful of counts. The V and J genes are TRBV5-6 and TRBJ2-6, with D hard to call. CDR3 size: 15 residues. The germline gives CDR1 SGHDT, CDR2 YYEEEE. V was shortened by 0 bases and J by 0 bases, with 4 bases between the two germline ends. The CDR3 DNA sequence: TGTGCCAGCAGCTTGGGATACTCTGGGGCCAACGTCCTGACTTTC. Translation: CASSLGYSGANVLTF.